This T cell receptor beta chain was sequenced in a study of human T cells and chemical hapten exposure. At the level of the study: Alopecia areata, totalis or universalis affected patients who were mostly female. How much TCR each sample yielded varied, mostly because pooled library volumes differed slightly.

V was clipped by 4 bases and J by 6 bases, with 9 bases between them. This CDR3 contains 13 residues. Germline loops: CDR1 MNHEY, CDR2 SVGAGI. TCRdb ran MiXCR on the RACE reads and lists one entry per CDR3 protein. The top ten hold about 2% of the sample, which has 80,000 to 100,000 distinct CDR3 sequences, about 9.3% seen once. Specified time point: patch test 2, 6 weeks after DPC sensitization. Indicated treatment: therapeutic diphenylcyclopropenone sensitization with weekly scalp DPC. Blood draws came first, before each patch test. The starting material, unfractionated whole blood, was used for total RNA extraction.

The sequences come from whole blood, collected in connection with sensitization to the hapten diphenylcyclopropenone (DPC). This receptor was identified in a woman aged 40 to 50 with alopecia areata. Some clones in this sample may be carry-over from other donors' samples. The chain uses TRBV6-5 and TRBJ2-2; no definite D call. The CDR3 here is CASSSPWSGELFF. In DNA, the CDR3 is TGTGCCAGCAGTTCCCCTTGGTCCGGGGAGCTGTTTTTT.